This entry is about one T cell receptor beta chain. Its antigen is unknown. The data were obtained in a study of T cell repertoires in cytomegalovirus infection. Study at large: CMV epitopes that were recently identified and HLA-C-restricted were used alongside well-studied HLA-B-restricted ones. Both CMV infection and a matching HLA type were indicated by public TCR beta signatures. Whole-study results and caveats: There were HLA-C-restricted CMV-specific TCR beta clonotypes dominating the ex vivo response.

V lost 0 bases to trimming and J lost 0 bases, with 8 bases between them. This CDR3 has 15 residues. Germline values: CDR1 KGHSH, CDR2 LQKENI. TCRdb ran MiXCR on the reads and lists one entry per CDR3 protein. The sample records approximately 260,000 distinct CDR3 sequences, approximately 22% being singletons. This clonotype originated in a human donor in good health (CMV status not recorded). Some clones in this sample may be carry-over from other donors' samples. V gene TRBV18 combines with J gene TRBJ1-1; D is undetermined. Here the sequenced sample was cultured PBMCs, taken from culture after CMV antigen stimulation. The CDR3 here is CASSPPLAMNTEAFF. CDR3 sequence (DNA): TGTGCCAGCTCACCACCGCTGGCCATGAACACTGAAGCTTTCTTT.